The TCR beta chain described here comes from a study of T-cell reconstitution after alpha-beta-depleted transplantation in children. This clonotype has at least ten counts. Trimming cost V 5 bases and J 3 bases, with 10 bases left between them. The CDR3 sequence is 13 residues long. Preparation of the TCRbeta library involved a method that used unique molecular identifiers. TCRdb recomputed calls from the PCR reads with MiXCR, one row per CDR3 protein. The table includes 150,000 to 250,000 distinct CDR3 sequences, roughly 15% detected once. The chain recombines TRBV12-3 or TRBV12-4 with TRBJ2-5; D is perhaps TRBD1 or TRBD2 (5 bases each). The sequences come from PBMCs from the stem cell graft donor, collected from the stem cell graft. The TCR sequence derives from a human donor who donated a stem cell graft to a child with acute lymphoblastic leukemia. CDR3 DNA sequence: TGTGCCAGCAGTCGGGACGGTGAAGAGACCCAGTACTTC. It codes for CASSRDGEETQYF.